Listed here is a single T cell receptor (beta chain). Its cognate antigen is unknown. This sample is drawn from a study of T-cell memory formation after mild COVID-19. The study, taken as a whole, reports: There were some responding clones in pre-infection memory, which suggested that cross-reactive memory had joined.

TCR alpha and TCR beta cDNA libraries carrying sample barcodes and UMIs came from 5'RACE with constant-segment primers. Each CDR3 protein gets one entry after TCRdb re-called the 5' RACE reads with MiXCR. Among 250,000 to 350,000 distinct CDR3 sequences listed, roughly 19% were seen once. Sequencing input: PBMCs or a T cell subset sorted from them (not recorded which). The clonotype originates from a man aged 18 to 29 who had mild COVID-19 (a few samples of this study predate the infection). Cell type and time point are not known.

The CDR3 sequence is CASSAYRLSTNEKLFF. For the CDR3, the DNA is TGTGCCAGCAGCGCTTACAGGCTTTCAACTAATGAAAAACTGTTTTTT. The chain recombines TRBV5-6 with TRBJ1-4; perhaps TRBD1 as D (5 bases). V lost 4 bases and J lost 0, with 13 bases in between. The CDR3 contains 16 residues. From germline, CDR1 is SGHDT and CDR2 YYEEEE. The full variable domain, completed using reference TRBV5-6 and TRBJ1-4, is DAGVTQSPTHLIKTRGQQVTLRCSPKSGHDTVSWYQQALGQGPQFIFQYYEEEERQRGNFPDRFSGHQFPNYSSELNVNALLLGDSALYLCASSAYRLSTNEKLFFGSGTQLSVL.